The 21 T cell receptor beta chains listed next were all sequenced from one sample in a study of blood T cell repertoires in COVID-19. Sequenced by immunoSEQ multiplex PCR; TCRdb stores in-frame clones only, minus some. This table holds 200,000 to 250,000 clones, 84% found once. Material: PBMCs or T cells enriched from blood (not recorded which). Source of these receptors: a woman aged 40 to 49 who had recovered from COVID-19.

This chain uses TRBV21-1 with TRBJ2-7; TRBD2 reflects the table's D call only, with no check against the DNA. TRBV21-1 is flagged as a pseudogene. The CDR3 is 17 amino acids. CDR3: CASSARGSGVTAYEQYF. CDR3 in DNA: TGTGCCAGCAGCGCCCGGGGTAGCGGAGTGACGGCCTACGAGCAGTACTTC.

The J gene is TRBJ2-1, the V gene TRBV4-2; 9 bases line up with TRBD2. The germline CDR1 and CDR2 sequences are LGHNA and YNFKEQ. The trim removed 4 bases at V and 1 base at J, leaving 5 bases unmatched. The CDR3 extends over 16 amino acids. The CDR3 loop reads CASSPAAGGSYNEQFF. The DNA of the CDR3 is TGTGCCAGCAGCCCAGCCGCGGGAGGGTCCTACAATGAGCAGTTCTTC.

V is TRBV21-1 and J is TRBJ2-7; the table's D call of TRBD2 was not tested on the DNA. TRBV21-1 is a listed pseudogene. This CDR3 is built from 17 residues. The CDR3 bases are TGTGCCAGCAGCAAAGAGACAGCGGGAGGTGCAACCTACGAGCAGTACGTC. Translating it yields CASSKETAGGATYEQYV.

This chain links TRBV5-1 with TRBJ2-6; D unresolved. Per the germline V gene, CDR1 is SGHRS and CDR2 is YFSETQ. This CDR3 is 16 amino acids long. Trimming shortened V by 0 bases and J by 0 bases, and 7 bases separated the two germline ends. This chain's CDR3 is CASSLGQNSGANVLTF. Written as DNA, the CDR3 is TGCGCCAGCAGCTTGGGGCAGAACTCTGGGGCCAACGTCCTGACTTTC. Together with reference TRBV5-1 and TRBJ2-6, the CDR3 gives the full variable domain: KAGVTQTPRYLIKTRGQQVTLSCSPISGHRSVSWYQQTPGQGLQFLFEYFSETQRNKGNFPGRFSGRQFSNSRSEMNVSTLELGDSALYLCASSLGQNSGANVLTFGAGSRLTVL.

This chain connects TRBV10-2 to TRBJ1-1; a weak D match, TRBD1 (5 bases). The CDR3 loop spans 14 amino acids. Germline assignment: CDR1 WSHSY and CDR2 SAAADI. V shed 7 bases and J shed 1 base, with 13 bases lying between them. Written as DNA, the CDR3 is TGCGCCAGCAACCGCCCAGGGCCGAACACTGAAGCTTTCTTT. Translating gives CASNRPGPNTEAFF.

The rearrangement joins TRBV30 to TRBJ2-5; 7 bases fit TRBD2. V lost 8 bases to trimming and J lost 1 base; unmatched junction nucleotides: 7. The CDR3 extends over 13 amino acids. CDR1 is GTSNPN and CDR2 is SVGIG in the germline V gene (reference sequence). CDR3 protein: CARRPSGQETQYF. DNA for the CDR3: TGTGCCCGTCGGCCTAGCGGCCAAGAGACCCAGTACTTC. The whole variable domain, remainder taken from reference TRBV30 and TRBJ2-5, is SQTIHQWPATLVQPVGSPLSLECTVEGTSNPNLYWYRQAAGRGLQLLFYSVGIGQISSEVPQNLSASRPQDRQFILSSKKLLLSDSGFYLCARRPSGQETQYFGPGTRLLVL.

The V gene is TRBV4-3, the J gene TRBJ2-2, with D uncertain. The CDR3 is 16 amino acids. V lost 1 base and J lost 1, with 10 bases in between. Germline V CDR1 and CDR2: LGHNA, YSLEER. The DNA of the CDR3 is TGCGCCAGCAGCCAAGCTTCATACGGGAACACCGGGGAGCTGTTTTTT. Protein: CASSQASYGNTGELFF.

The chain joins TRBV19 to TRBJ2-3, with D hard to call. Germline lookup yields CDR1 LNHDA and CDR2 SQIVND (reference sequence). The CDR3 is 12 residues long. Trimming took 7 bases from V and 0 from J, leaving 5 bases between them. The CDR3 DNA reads TGTGCCAGTACTCGGAGCACAGATACGCAGTATTTT. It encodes CASTRSTDTQYF.

In DNA form, the CDR3 reads TGTGCCACCAGCAGATCGACAGGAACCATCTATGGCTACACCTTC. Translating it yields CATSRSTGTIYGYTF. This chain links TRBV15 with TRBJ1-2; TRBD1 is a possible D gene (6 bases). V dropped 2 bases and J dropped 4 bases, with 14 bases sitting between them. The CDR3 covers 15 residues. Germline lookup yields CDR1 LNHNV and CDR2 YYDKDF (reference sequence).

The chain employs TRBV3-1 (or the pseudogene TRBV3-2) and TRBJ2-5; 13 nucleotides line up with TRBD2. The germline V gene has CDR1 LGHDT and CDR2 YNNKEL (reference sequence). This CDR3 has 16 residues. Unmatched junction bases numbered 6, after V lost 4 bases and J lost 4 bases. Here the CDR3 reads CASSRTSGSKVETQYF. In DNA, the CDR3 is TGTGCCAGCAGCCGGACTAGCGGGAGTAAGGTAGAGACCCAGTACTTC.

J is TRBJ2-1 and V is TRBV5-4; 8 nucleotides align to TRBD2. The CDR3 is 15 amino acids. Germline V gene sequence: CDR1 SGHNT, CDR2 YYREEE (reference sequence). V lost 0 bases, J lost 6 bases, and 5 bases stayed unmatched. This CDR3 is CASSLDQAGVNEQFF. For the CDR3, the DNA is TGTGCCAGCAGCTTGGATCAAGCGGGAGTCAATGAGCAGTTCTTC.

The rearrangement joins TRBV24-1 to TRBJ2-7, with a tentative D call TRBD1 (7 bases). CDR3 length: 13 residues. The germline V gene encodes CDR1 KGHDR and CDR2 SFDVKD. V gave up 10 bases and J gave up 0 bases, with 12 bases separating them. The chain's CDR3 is CATSQGGSYEQYF. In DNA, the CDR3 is TGTGCCACTTCCCAGGGGGGCTCCTACGAGCAGTACTTC.

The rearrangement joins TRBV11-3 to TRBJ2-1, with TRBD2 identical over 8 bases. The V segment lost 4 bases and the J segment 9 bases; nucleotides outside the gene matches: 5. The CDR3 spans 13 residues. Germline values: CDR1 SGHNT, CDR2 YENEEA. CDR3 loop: CASSSFSGTEQFF. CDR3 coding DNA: TGTGCCAGCAGCTCGTTTAGCGGGACTGAGCAGTTCTTC.

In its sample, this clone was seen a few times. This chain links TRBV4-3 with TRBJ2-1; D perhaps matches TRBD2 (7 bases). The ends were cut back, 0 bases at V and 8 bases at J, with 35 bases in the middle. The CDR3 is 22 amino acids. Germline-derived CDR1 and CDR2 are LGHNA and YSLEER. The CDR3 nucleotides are TGCGCCAGCAGCCAAGAACCCCTCCAGTCCCTGGGGCGGGCGGGGGCGTCGCATGAGCAGTTCTTC. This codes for CASSQEPLQSLGRAGASHEQFF.

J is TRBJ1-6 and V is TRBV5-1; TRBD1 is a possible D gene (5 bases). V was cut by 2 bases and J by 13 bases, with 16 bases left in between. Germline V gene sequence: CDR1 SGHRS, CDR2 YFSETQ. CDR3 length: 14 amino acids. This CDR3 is CASSFEQGRVPLHF. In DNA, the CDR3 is TGCGCCAGCAGCTTCGAGCAGGGCAGGGTTCCCCTCCACTTT.

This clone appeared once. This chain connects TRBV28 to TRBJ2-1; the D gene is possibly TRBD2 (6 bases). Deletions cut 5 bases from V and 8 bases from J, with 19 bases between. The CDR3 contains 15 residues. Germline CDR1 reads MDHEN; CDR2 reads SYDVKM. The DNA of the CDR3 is TGTGCCAGCAGTCCTCCTTTTGGGGGGAGAGATGAGCAGTTCTTC. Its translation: CASSPPFGGRDEQFF. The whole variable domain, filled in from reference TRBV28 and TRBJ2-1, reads DVKVTQSSRYLVKRTGEKVFLECVQDMDHENMFWYRQDPGLGLRLIYFSYDVKMKEKGDIPEGYSVSREKKERFSLILESASTNQTSMYLCASSPPFGGRDEQFFGPGTRLTVL.

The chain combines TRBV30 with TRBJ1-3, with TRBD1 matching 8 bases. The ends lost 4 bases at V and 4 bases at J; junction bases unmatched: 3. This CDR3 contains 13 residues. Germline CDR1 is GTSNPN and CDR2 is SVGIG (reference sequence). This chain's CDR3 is CAWTDRAGNTIYF. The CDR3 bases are TGTGCCTGGACGGACAGGGCCGGAAACACCATATATTTT.

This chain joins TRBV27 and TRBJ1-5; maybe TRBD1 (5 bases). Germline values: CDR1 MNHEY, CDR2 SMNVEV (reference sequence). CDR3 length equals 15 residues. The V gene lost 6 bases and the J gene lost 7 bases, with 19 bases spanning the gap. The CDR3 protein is CASSPNRGQGQPQHF. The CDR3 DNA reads TGTGCCAGCAGCCCTAATAGGGGCCAAGGACAGCCCCAGCATTTT.

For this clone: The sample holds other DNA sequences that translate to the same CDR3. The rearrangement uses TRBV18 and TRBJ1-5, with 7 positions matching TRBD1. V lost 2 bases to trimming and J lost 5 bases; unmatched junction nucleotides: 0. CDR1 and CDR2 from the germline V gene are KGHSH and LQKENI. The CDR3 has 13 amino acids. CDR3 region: CASSPTGDQPQHF. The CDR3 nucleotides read TGTGCCAGCTCACCAACAGGGGATCAGCCCCAGCATTTT.

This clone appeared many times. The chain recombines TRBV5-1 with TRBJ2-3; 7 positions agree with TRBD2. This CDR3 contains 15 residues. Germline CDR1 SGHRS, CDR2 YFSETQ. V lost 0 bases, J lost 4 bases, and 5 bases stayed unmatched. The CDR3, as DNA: TGCGCCAGCAGCTTGGATGCGGGAGTGGCAGATACGCAGTATTTT. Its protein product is CASSLDAGVADTQYF.

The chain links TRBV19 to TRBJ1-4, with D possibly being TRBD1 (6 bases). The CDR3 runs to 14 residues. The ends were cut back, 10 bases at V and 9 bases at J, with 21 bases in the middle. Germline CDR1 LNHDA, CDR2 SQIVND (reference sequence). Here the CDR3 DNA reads TGTGCCACCAACGGGGGGGCATATCCCCAAAAACTGTTTTTT. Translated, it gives CATNGGAYPQKLFF.